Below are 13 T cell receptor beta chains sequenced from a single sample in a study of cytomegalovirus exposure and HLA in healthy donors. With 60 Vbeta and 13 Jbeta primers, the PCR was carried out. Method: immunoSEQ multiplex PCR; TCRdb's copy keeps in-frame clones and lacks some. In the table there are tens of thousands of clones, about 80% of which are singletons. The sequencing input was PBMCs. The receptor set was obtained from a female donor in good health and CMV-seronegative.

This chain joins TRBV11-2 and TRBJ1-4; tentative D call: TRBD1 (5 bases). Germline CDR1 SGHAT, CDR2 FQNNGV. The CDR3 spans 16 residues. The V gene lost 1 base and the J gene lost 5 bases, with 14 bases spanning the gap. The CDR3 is CASSLGTGLGNEKLFF. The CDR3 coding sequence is TGTGCCAGCAGCTTAGGAACGGGACTGGGAAATGAAAAACTGTTTTTT.

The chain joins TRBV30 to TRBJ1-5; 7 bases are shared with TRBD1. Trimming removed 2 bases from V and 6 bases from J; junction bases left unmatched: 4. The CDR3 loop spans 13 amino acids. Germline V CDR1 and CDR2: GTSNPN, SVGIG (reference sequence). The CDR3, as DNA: TGTGCCTGGAGTAGACAGGGAAGTCAGCCCCAGCATTTT. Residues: CAWSRQGSQPQHF.

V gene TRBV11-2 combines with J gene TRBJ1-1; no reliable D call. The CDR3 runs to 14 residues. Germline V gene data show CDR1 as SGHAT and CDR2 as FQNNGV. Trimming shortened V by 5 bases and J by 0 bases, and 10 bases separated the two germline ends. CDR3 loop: CASSQGLMNTEAFF. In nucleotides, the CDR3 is TGTGCCAGCAGCCAAGGACTGATGAACACTGAAGCTTTCTTT.

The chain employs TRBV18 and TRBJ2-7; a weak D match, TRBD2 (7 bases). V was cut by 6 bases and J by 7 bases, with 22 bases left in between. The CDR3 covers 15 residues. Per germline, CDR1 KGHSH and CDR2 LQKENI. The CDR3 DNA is TGTGCCAGCTCCTTCAGTGGCGGGGGCTTAGAGGAGCAGTACTTC. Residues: CASSFSGGGLEEQYF.

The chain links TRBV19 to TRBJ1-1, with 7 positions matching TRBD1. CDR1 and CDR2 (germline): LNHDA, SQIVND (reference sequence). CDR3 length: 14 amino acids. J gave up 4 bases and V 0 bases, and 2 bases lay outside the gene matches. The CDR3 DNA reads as TGTGCCAGTAGTATAGAAAGGGGGCGCACTGAAGCTTTCTTT. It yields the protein CASSIERGRTEAFF.

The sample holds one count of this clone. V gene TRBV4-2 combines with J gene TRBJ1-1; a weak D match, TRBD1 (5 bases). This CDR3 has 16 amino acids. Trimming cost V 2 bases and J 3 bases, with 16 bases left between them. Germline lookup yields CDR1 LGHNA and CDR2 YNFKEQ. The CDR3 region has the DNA TGTGCCAGCAGCCAACCGGGGAGGAGAGGGGACACTGAAGCTTTCTTT. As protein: CASSQPGRRGDTEAFF.

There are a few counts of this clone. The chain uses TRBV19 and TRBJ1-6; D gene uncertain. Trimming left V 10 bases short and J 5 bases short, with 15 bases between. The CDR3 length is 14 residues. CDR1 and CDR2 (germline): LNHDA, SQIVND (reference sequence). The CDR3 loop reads CATGLRRDNSPLHF. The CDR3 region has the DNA TGTGCCACCGGACTTAGAAGGGATAATTCACCCCTCCACTTT. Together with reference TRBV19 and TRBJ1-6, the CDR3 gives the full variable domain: DGGITQSPKYLFRKEGQNVTLSCEQNLNHDAMYWYRQDPGQGLRLIYYSQIVNDFQKGDIAEGYSVSREKKESFPLTVTSAQKNPTAFYLCATGLRRDNSPLHFGNGTRLTVT.

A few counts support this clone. CDR3 in amino acids: CASSLIGTGATDTQYF. CDR3 nucleotide sequence: TGTGCCAGCAGCTTAATCGGGACAGGGGCCACAGATACGCAGTATTTT. This chain connects TRBV7-3 to TRBJ2-3; 10 bases match TRBD1. CDR1 and CDR2 from the germline V gene are SGHTA and FQGTGA. With V trimmed by 1 base and J by 2 bases, 3 bases remained unmatched. The CDR3 consists of 16 residues. Full variable domain (outside the CDR3, taken from reference TRBV7-3 and TRBJ2-3): GAGVSQTPSNKVTEKGKYVELRCDPISGHTALYWYRQSLGQGPEFLIYFQGTGAADDSGLPNDRFFAVRPEGSVSTLKIQRTERGDSAVYLCASSLIGTGATDTQYFGPGTRLTVL.

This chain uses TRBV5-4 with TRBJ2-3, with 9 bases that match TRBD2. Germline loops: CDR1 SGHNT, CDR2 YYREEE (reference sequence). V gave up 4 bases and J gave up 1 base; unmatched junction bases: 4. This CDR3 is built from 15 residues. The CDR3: CASSTLAGGTDTQYF. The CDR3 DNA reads TGTGCCAGCAGCACACTAGCGGGCGGCACAGATACGCAGTATTTT. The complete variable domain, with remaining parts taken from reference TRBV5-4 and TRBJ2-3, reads ETGVTQSPTHLIKTRGQQVTLRCSSQSGHNTVSWYQQALGQGPQFIFQYYREEENGRGNFPPRFSGLQFPNYSSELNVNALELDDSALYLCASSTLAGGTDTQYFGPGTRLTVL.

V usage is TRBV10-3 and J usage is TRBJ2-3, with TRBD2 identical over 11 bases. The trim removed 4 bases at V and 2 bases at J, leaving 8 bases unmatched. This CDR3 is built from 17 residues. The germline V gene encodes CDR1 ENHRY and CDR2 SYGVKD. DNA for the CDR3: TGTGCCATCAGTGGGGGTCTAGCGGGGGGTCCCACAGATACGCAGTATTTT. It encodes CAISGGLAGGPTDTQYF.

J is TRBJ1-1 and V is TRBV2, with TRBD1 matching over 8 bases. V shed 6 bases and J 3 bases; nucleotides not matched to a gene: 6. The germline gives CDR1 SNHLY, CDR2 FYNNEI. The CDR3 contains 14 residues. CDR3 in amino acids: CASSLGQGDTEAFF. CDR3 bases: TGTGCCAGCAGCCTCGGACAGGGTGACACTGAAGCTTTCTTT. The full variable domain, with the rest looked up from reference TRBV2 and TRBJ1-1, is EPEVTQTPSHQVTQMGQEVILRCVPISNHLYFYWYRQILGQKVEFLVSFYNNEISEKSEIFDDQFSVERPDGSNFTLKIRSTKLEDSAMYFCASSLGQGDTEAFFGQGTRLTVV.

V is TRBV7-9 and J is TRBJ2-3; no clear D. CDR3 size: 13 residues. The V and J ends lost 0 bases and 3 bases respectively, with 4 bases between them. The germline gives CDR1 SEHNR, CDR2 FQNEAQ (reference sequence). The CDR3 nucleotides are TGTGCCAGCAGCTTAGCGCTAACAGATACGCAGTATTTT. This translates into CASSLALTDTQYF.

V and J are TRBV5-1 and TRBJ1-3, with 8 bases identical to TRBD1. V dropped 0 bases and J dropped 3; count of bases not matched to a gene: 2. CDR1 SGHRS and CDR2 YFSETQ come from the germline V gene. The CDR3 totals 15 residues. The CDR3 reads CASSLDRGYGNTIYF. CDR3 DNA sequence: TGCGCCAGCAGCTTGGACAGGGGGTATGGAAACACCATATATTTT.